This entry is about one T cell receptor beta chain. The data stem from a study of T cell responses to AZD1222 COVID-19 vaccine. The data were produced by immunoSEQ multiplex PCR, yet TCRdb's version contains in-frame clones alone and is incomplete. Counted here are about 130,000 clones, over 75% occurring once; the ten biggest clones make up 7.5% to 8%. CDR1 and CDR2 (germline): SGHDT, YYEEEE. Germline trimming cut 2 bases from V and 7 bases from J; bases unmatched to any gene: 7. The CDR3 covers 15 residues. The rearrangement links TRBV5-6 to TRBJ2-1; 9 nucleotides agree with TRBD1. Sequences were derived from peripheral blood, sampled on day 0 of AZD1222 vaccination. The TCR sequence derives from an adult in good health. Written as DNA, the CDR3 is TGTGCCAGCAGCTTTCGGGACAGGGAAACAAATGAGCAGTTCTTC. This codes for CASSFRDRETNEQFF.